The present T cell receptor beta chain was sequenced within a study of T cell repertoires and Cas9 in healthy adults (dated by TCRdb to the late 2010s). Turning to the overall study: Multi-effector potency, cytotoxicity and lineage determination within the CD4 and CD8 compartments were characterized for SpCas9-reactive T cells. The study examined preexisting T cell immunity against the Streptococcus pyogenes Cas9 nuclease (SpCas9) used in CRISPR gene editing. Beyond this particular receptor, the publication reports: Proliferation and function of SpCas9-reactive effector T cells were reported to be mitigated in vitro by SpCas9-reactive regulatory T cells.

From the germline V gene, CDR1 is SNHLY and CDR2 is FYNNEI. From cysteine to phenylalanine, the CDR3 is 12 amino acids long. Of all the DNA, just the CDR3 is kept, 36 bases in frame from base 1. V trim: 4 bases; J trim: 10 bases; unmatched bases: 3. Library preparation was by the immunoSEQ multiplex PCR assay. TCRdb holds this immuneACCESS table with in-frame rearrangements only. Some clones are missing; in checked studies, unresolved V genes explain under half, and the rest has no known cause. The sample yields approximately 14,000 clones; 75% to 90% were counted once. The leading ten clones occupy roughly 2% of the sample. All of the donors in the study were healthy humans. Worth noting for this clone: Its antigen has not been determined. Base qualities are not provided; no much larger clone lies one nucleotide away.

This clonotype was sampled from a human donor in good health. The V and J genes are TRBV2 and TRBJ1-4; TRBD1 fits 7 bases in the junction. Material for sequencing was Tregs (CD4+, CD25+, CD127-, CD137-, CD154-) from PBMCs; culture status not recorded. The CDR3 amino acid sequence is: CASSGDRGKLFF. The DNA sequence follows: TGTGCCAGCAGTGGGGACAGAGGAAAACTGTTTTTT.